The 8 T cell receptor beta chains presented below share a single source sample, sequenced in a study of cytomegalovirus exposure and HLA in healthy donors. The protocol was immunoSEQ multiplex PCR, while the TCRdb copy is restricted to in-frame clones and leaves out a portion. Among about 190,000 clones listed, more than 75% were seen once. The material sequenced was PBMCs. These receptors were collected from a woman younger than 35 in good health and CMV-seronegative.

CDR3 nucleotide sequence: TGTGCCAGCCACGGGGGGCCTGGCTACACCTTC. Translated: CASHGGPGYTF. The chain recombines TRBV6-5 with TRBJ1-2, with D possibly matching TRBD1 (6 bases). The ends were cut back, 8 bases at V and 7 bases at J, with 11 bases in the middle. CDR1 MNHEY and CDR2 SVGAGI come from the germline V gene. CDR3 length: 11 residues.

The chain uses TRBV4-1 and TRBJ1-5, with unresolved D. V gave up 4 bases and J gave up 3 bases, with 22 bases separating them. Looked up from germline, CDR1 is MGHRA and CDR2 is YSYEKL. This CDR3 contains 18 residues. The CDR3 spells CASSRGVWGGVNNQPQHF. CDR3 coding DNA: TGCGCCAGCAGCCGAGGCGTGTGGGGAGGAGTGAACAATCAGCCCCAGCATTTT.

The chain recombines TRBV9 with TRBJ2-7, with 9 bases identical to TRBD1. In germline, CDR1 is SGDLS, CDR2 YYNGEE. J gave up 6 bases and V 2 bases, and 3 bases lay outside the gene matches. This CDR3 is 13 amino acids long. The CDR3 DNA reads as TGTGCCAGCAGCGTCCGGGACAGGGTCGAGCAGTACTTC. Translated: CASSVRDRVEQYF.

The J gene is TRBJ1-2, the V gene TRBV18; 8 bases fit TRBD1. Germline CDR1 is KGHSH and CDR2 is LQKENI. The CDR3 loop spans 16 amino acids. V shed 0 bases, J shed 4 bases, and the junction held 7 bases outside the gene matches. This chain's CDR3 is CASSPPSGQGTYGYTF. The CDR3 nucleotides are TGTGCCAGCTCACCACCGTCCGGACAGGGTACCTATGGCTACACCTTC.

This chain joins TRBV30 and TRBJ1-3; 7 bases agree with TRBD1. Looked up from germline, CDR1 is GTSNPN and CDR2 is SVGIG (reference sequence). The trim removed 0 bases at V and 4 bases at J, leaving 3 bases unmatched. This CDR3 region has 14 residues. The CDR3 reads CAWSVGGRGNTIYF. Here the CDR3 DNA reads TGTGCCTGGAGTGTAGGGGGCCGCGGAAACACCATATATTTT.

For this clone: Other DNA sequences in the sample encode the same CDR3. The CDR3 sequence: CASSLTVNTEAFF. As DNA, the CDR3 is TGCGCCAGCAGCTTGACAGTCAACACTGAAGCTTTCTTT. The chain links TRBV5-1 to TRBJ1-1; D is unclear. Trimming removed 1 base at V and 2 bases at J, with 6 bases between. The CDR3 loop spans 13 amino acids. Per the germline V gene, CDR1 is SGHRS and CDR2 is YFSETQ.

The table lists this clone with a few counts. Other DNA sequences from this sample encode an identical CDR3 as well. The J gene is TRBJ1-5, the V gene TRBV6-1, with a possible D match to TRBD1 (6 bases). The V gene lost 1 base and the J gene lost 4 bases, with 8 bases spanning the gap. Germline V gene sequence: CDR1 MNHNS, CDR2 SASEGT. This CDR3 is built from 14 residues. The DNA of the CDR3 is TGTGCCAGCAGTGAAGGGACAGAAAATCAGCCCCAGCATTTT. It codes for CASSEGTENQPQHF.

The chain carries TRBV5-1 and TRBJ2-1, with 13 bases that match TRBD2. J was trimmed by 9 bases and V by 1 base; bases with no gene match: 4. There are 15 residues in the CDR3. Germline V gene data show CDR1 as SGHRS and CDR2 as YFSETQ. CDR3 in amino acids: CASSLFGTSGTEQFF. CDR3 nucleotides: TGCGCCAGCAGCTTGTTTGGGACTAGCGGGACTGAGCAGTTCTTC.